The present TCR beta chain was sequenced within a study of blood T cell repertoires in COVID-19. Authors' data handling: Using reference gene primer amplification, nucleated cell counts were estimated. The table came from immunoSEQ multiplex PCR; TCRdb's copy has only in-frame clones and leaves some out. The V and J calls and clone size are taken from that table; D and trimming were inferred from the DNA. The data contain about 370,000 clones, around 92% of them singletons. With 0 bases removed from V and 4 bases from J, the gap between germline ends came to 10 bases. CDR3 length: 14 residues. Germline CDR1 is SGDLS and CDR2 is YYNGEE.

Sequencing was performed on PBMCs or T cells enriched from blood (not recorded which). The chain employs TRBV9 and TRBJ1-1; D is possibly TRBD1 (6 bases). The clonotype comes from a woman between 25 and 40 years old who had recovered from COVID-19. CDR3 DNA sequence: TGTGCCAGCAGCGTAGAAGCAGGGGCCACTGAAGCTTTCTTT. Amino acids: CASSVEAGATEAFF.